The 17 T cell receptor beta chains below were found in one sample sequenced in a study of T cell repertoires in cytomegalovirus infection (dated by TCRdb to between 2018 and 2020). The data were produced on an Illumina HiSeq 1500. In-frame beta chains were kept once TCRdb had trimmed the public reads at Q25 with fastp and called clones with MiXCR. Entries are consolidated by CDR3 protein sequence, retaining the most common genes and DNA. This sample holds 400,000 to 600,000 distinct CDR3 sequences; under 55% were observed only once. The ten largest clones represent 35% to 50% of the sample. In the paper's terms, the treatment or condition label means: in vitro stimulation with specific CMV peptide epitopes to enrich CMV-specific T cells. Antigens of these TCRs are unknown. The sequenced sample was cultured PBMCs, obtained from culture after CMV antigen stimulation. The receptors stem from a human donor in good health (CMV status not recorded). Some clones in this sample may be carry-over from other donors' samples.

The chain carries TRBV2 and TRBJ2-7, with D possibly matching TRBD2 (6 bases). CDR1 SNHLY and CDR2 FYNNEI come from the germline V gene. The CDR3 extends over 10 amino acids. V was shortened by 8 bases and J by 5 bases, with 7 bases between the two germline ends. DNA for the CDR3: TGTGCCAGCTGGGAGGACGAGCAGTACTTC. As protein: CASWEDEQYF.

In DNA form, the CDR3 reads TGTGCCAGCAGCCCAGCACTAGCGGGAGCCCAGCAGTTCTTC. Protein product: CASSPALAGAQQFF. The chain uses TRBV7-2 and TRBJ2-1; 11 bases agree with TRBD2. From germline, CDR1 is SGHTA and CDR2 FQGNSA. Trimming cost V 5 bases and J 11 bases; bases outside gene matches: 8. The CDR3 spans 14 residues. The full variable domain, its missing parts supplied by reference TRBV7-2 and TRBJ2-1, is GAGVSQSPSNKVTEKGKDVELRCDPISGHTALYWYRQSLGQGLEFLIYFQGNSAPDKSGLPSDRFSAERTGGSVSTLTIQRTQQEDSAVYLCASSPALAGAQQFFGPGTRLTVL.

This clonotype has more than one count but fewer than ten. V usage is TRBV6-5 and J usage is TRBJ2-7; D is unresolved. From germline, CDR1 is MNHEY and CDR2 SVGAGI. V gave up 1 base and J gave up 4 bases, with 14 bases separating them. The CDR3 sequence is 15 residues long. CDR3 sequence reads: CASSYWVGQEYEQYF. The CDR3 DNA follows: TGTGCCAGCAGTTACTGGGTAGGGCAGGAGTACGAGCAGTACTTC.

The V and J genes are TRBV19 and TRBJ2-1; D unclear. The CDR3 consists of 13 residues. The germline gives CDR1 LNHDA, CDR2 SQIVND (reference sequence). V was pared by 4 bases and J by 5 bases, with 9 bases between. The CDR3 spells CASSTRLDNEQFF. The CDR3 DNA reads TGTGCCAGTAGTACCCGACTTGACAATGAGCAGTTCTTC.

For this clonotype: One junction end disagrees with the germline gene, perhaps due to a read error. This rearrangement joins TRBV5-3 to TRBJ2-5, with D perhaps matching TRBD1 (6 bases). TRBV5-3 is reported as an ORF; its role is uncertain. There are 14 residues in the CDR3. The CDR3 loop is CASSLDGGRETQYF. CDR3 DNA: TGTGCCAGCAGCTTGGATGGGGGCCGGGAGACCCAGTACTTC.

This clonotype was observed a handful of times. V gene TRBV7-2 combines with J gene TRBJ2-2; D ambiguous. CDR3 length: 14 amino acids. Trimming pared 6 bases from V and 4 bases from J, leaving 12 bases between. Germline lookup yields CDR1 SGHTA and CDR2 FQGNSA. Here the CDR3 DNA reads TGTGCCAGCAGGTATAGAGTTGCCACCGGGGAGCTGTTTTTT. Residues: CASRYRVATGELFF.

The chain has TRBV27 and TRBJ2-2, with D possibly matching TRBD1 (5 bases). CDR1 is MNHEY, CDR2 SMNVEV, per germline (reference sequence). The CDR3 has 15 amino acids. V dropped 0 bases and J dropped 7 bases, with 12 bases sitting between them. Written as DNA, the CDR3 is TGTGCCAGCAGTTTATCGGCAGGGAAGGTCGGGGAGCTGTTTTTT. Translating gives CASSLSAGKVGELFF.

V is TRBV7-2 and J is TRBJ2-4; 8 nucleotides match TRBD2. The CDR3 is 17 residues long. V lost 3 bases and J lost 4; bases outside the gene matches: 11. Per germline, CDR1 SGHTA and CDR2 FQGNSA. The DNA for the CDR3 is TGTGCCAGCAGCTTGAACCGAGCGGGAGCTCCTAAAAACATTCAGTACTTC. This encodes CASSLNRAGAPKNIQYF.

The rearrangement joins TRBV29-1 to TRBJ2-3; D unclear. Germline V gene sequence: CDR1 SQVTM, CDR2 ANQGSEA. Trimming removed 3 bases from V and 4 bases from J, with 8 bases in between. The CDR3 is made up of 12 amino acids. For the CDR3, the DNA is TGCAGCGTTGATACGGAGCCAGATACGCAGTATTTT. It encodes CSVDTEPDTQYF.

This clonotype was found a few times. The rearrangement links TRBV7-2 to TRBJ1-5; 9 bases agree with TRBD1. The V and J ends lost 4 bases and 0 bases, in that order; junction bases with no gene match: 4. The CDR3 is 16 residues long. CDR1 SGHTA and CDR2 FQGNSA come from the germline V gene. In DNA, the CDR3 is TGTGCCAGCAGCTCACAGGGGGCGCTTAGCAATCAGCCCCAGCATTTT. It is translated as CASSSQGALSNQPQHF.

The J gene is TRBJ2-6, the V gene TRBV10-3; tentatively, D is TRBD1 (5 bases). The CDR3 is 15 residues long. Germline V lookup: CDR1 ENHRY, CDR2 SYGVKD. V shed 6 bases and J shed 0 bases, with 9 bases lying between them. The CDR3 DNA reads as TGTGCCATCAGCCCTCAGGGCTCTGGGGCCAACGTCCTGACTTTC. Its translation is CAISPQGSGANVLTF.

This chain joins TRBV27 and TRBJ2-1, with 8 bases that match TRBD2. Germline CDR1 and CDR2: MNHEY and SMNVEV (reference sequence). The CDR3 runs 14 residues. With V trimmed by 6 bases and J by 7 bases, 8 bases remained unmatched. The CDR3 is CASSHPGLGNEQFF. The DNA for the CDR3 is TGTGCCAGCAGCCACCCGGGACTAGGAAATGAGCAGTTCTTC.

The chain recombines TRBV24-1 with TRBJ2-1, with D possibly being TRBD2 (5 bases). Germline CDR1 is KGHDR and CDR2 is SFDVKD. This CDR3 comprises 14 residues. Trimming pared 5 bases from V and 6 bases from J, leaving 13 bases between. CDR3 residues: CATSGLAPFNEQFF. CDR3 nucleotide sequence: TGTGCCACCAGTGGTTTAGCGCCTTTCAATGAGCAGTTCTTC.

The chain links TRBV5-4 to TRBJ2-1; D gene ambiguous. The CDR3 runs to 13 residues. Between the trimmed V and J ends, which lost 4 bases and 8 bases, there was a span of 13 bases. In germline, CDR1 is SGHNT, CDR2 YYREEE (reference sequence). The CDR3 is CASSAPYGDEQFF. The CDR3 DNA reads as TGTGCCAGCAGCGCACCGTACGGTGATGAGCAGTTCTTC.

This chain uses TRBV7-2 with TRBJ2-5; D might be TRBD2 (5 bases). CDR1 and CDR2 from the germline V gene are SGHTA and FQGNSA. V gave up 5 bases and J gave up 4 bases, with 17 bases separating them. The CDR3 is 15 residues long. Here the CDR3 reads CASSLLGELRETQYF. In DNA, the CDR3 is TGTGCCAGCAGCCTCCTTGGGGAGCTGCGAGAGACCCAGTACTTC.

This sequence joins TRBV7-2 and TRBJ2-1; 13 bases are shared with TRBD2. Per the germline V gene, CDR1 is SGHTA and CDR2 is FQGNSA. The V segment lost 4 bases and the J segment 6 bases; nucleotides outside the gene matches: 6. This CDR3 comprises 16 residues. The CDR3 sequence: CASSSRWTSGSNEQFF. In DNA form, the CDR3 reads TGTGCCAGCAGCTCCAGGTGGACTAGCGGGAGCAATGAGCAGTTCTTC. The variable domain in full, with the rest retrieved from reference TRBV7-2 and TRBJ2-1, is GAGVSQSPSNKVTEKGKDVELRCDPISGHTALYWYRQSLGQGLEFLIYFQGNSAPDKSGLPSDRFSAERTGGSVSTLTIQRTQQEDSAVYLCASSSRWTSGSNEQFFGPGTRLTVL.

CDR3 in DNA: TGTGCCAGCAGTTTAGGCAGGAAATCCTACGAGCAGTACTTC. Its translation: CASSLGRKSYEQYF. The chain employs TRBV12-3 or TRBV12-4 and TRBJ2-7, with no clear D. CDR3 length: 14 residues. Deletions cut 1 base from V and 1 base from J, with 8 bases between.